This TCR beta chain derives from a study of cytomegalovirus exposure and HLA in healthy donors. Study-wide results and limits: A later analysis linked a missense variant in DCLRE1C to the trimming of TCR beta V and J genes. Overall, approximately 150 TCR beta chains were annotated as cytomegalovirus-associated. Apart from CMV serostatus, no immune exposure information was available.

Notes on this clone: Its antigen is not known.

The ends were cut back, 5 bases at V and 6 bases at J, with 16 bases in the middle. The CDR3 extends over 14 amino acids. The germline V gene encodes CDR1 GTSNPN and CDR2 SVGIG (reference sequence). The study sampled nominally healthy donors, though unrecorded immune exposures were likely. This PCR relied on a set of 60 Vbeta primers and 13 Jbeta primers. Here immunoSEQ multiplex PCR was the method, and the copy in TCRdb shows in-frame clones only, minus some. This sample yields more than 150,000 clones, of which 78% are seen a single time; 7% belongs to the top ten. The clonotype originates from a middle-aged woman in good health and CMV-seropositive. This chain connects TRBV30 to TRBJ1-4; D is possibly TRBD1 (6 bases). Sequencing input: PBMCs. The CDR3 sequence is CAWDPGHKDEKLFF. In DNA form, the CDR3 reads TGTGCCTGGGACCCGGGACACAAAGATGAAAAACTGTTTTTT.